This section outlines one T cell receptor beta chain sequence together with its context. The antigen remains undetermined. Separate cDNA molecules each had unique molecular identifiers attached to them. MiXCR was run by TCRdb on the 5' RACE reads, yielding one entry per CDR3 protein. Of some 110,000 distinct CDR3 sequences listed, 15% were seen once; the top ten hold 21%. This record belongs to a study of early T cells in non-severe SARS-CoV-2 infection. Study as a whole: Investigators sequenced bulk RNA drawn from unsorted whole blood, and chains remained unpaired. Study-wide results and caveats: Comparison of clonotypes with VDJdb favored anti-spike CD8 responses while missing private and CD4 specificities.

This CDR3 comprises 17 residues. CDR1 is MNHEY, CDR2 SVGEGT, per germline. V shed 2 bases and J shed 6 bases, with 22 bases lying between them. The TCR was taken from an adult who was a healthcare worker with PCR-confirmed SARS-CoV-2 infection or an uninfected control (not recorded which). This chain links TRBV6-2 or TRBV6-3 with TRBJ1-1; tentative D call: TRBD1 (5 bases). Sequencing was done on a sample of whole blood. CDR3 sequence (DNA): TGTGCCAGCAGTTACATCAACCTCAGGGCTCTCCGCGCTGAAGCTTTCTTT. Translated, it gives CASSYINLRALRAEAFF.